This T cell receptor (beta chain) was sequenced for a study of T cells in Graves' hyperthyroidism and ophthalmopathy. Trimming left V 4 bases short and J 6 bases short, with 11 bases between. The CDR3 extends over 13 amino acids. Germline V gives CDR1 ENHRY, CDR2 SYGVKD. Patients counted as stable if ophthalmopathy did not develop within 18 months. Any patient presenting with uncontrolled infection, other autoimmune disease, pregnancy or lactation was left out. Researchers amplified the TCR beta CDR3 regions from RNA transcripts. In the first-round RT-PCR of the TCR CDR3, the HTBI primer set was used. TCRdb ran MiXCR on the multiplex PCR reads and lists one entry per CDR3 protein. The sample carries over 90,000 distinct CDR3 sequences, about half recorded once.

Specimen: blood. The sequence was obtained from a man aged 40-49 years with Graves' hyperthyroidism. The chain carries TRBV10-3 and TRBJ2-3; possible D gene TRBD2, 6 bases. The DNA for the CDR3 is TGTGCCATCAGTGGGGGACTTGGGGATACGCAGTATTTT. It is translated as CAISGGLGDTQYF.